Listed below are T cell receptor beta chains from one sample, sequenced in a study of blood T cell repertoires in COVID-19. Profiling relied on immunoSEQ multiplex PCR, and the TCRdb table lists in-frame clones only, not all of them. The repertoire includes hundreds of thousands of clones, around 87% of them detected once, and 3% sits in the top ten. Source material: peripheral blood. The origin of the receptors is a man aged 55 to 70 with acute or convalescent COVID-19. CDR3s include the opening cysteine and the closing phenylalanine or tryptophan. The order of the fields is clone size, V gene, J gene, D gene, CDR3 protein, CDR3 DNA. A D gene is named only where the DNA matches it firmly. Expanded clones get a size class; other rows say once, few or many, or leave the size out.

once	TRBV4-3	TRBJ2-5	TRBD2	CASSQDQRGVETQYF	TGCGCCAGCAGCCAAGACCAGCGGGGGGTGGAGACCCAGTACTTC
-	TRBV11-2	TRBJ1-1	-	CASSEEQGYEAFF	TGTGCCAGCAGCGAAGAACAGGGTTATGAAGCTTTCTTT
-	TRBV9	TRBJ1-4	-	CASSVGPGGEKLFF	TGTGCCAGCAGCGTAGGACCCGGCGGGGAAAAACTGTTTTTT
once	TRBV27	TRBJ2-7	TRBD2	CASSMTTSGSYEQYF	TGTGCCAGCAGTATGACGACTAGCGGGAGCTACGAGCAGTACTTC
-	TRBV3-1/TRBV3-2	TRBJ2-1	-	CASSQVYRYNEQFF	TGTGCCAGCAGCCAAGTATACAGGTACAATGAGCAGTTCTTC
-	TRBV5-1	TRBJ2-1	TRBD1	CASSTGQARNEQFF	TGCGCCAGCAGCACCGGACAGGCCCGCAATGAGCAGTTCTTC
-	TRBV4-2	TRBJ2-3	TRBD2	CASSYPRSLAGTTDTQYF	TGTGCCAGCAGCTACCCCCGATCACTAGCGGGGACCACAGATACGCAGTATTTT
-	TRBV7-2	TRBJ1-1	-	CASSSQGTNTEAFF	TGTGCCAGCAGCTCACAGGGCACCAACACTGAAGCTTTCTTT
once	TRBV4-2	TRBJ1-2	-	CASSQDKSKPNYGYTF	TGTGCCAGCAGCCAAGATAAGAGTAAGCCCAACTATGGCTACACCTTC
-	TRBV5-1	TRBJ2-7	TRBD2	CASSWATSSGGVSYEQYF	TGCGCCAGCAGCTGGGCGACTTCGAGCGGGGGGGTGAGCTACGAGCAGTACTTC
-	TRBV9	TRBJ2-4	TRBD1	CASSPGDRGILEAKNIQYF	TGTGCCAGCAGCCCCGGGGACAGGGGCATCTTGGAGGCCAAAAACATTCAGTACTTC
-	TRBV28	TRBJ1-6	-	CASSPNPSASSGSPLHF	TGTGCCAGCAGTCCAAACCCATCCGCCTCCTCAGGGTCACCCCTCCACTTT
-	TRBV18	TRBJ2-1	-	CASSPPRPGNEQFF	TGTGCCAGCTCACCACCGAGGCCGGGGAATGAGCAGTTCTTC
-	TRBV11-2	TRBJ1-1	-	CASSLMDGGGTEAFF	TGTGCCAGCAGCTTAATGGATGGGGGGGGTACTGAAGCTTTCTTT
-	TRBV18	TRBJ2-1	TRBD2	CASSPPASGGQFF	TGTGCCAGCTCACCACCCGCTAGCGGGGGGCAGTTCTTC
-	TRBV24-1	TRBJ2-3	-	CATSDLGSGVRSADTQYF	TGTGCCACCAGTGATTTGGGCTCAGGGGTCAGATCGGCAGATACGCAGTATTTT
-	TRBV7-8	TRBJ2-5	TRBD2	CASGSSSGKETQYF	TGTGCCAGCGGAAGCTCTAGCGGAAAAGAGACCCAGTACTTC
-	TRBV24-1	TRBJ1-5	TRBD1	CATSDLTGTEHF	TGTGCCACCAGTGATTTGACAGGGACAGAGCATTTT
-	TRBV24-1	TRBJ1-2	TRBD1	CATSDHGQGRSSNYGYTF	TGTGCCACCAGTGATCACGGACAGGGCCGAAGTTCTAACTATGGCTACACCTTC
-	TRBV29-1	TRBJ2-5	-	CSVEDLRVLETQYF	TGCAGCGTTGAAGATCTCAGGGTCTTGGAGACCCAGTACTTC
-	TRBV11-2	TRBJ1-2	-	CASSLGNRENGYTF	TGTGCCAGCAGCTTAGGAAACAGGGAGAATGGCTACACCTTC
-	TRBV28	TRBJ1-2	TRBD1	CASSDRGLNYGYTF	TGTGCCAGCAGCGACAGGGGGCTCAACTATGGCTACACCTTC
-	TRBV7-3	TRBJ2-2	TRBD2	CASSLKTSGTGELFF	TGTGCCAGCAGCTTAAAGACTAGCGGTACCGGGGAGCTGTTTTTT
-	TRBV13	TRBJ2-3	TRBD2	CASSNAGLAGGQSVDTQYF	TGTGCCAGCAGCAATGCTGGACTAGCGGGGGGCCAGAGTGTTGATACGCAGTATTTT
-	TRBV7-2	TRBJ2-7	-	CASSLGGNSYEQYF	TGTGCCAGCAGCTTAGGCGGGAACTCCTACGAGCAGTACTTC
once	TRBV6-5	TRBJ2-7	TRBD1	CASRLLRQGYEQYF	TGTGCCAGCAGACTTCTGAGACAGGGCTACGAGCAGTACTTC
few	TRBV29-1	TRBJ2-7	TRBD1	CSVEIGRGEQYF	TGCAGCGTTGAAATAGGCAGGGGGGAGCAGTACTTC
-	TRBV28	TRBJ2-7	TRBD2	CASSPGGTLYEQYF	TGTGCCAGCAGCCCGGGGGGGACTCTTTACGAGCAGTACTTC
-	TRBV9	TRBJ1-1	TRBD1	CASSATGNLLNTEAFF	TGTGCCAGCAGCGCGACAGGGAACCTCCTGAACACTGAAGCTTTCTTT
-	TRBV6-1	TRBJ2-3	TRBD2	CASSEQKRGIQDTQYF	TGTGCCAGCAGTGAACAGAAGCGGGGGATCCAAGATACGCAGTATTTT
-	TRBV30	TRBJ2-1	-	CAWSLGGTSYNEQFF	TGTGCCTGGAGCCTTGGAGGTACCTCCTACAATGAGCAGTTCTTC
-	TRBV2	TRBJ2-7	-	CASGTLSTYEQYF	TGTGCCAGCGGGACTCTGAGCACCTACGAGCAGTACTTC
few	TRBV15	TRBJ2-7	TRBD1	CATSRGGQGMNEQYF	TGTGCCACCAGCAGAGGTGGACAGGGAATGAACGAGCAGTACTTC
-	TRBV7-9	TRBJ2-1	TRBD2	CASRPGTSGGETYNEQFF	TGTGCCAGCAGACCCGGGACTAGCGGGGGGGAGACCTACAATGAGCAGTTCTTC
-	TRBV7-9	TRBJ1-4	TRBD1	CASSKGDRGRTNEKLFF	TGTGCCAGCAGCAAAGGGGACAGGGGTAGGACTAATGAAAAACTGTTTTTT
-	TRBV5-1	TRBJ1-2	-	CASSRDFGGYTF	TGCGCCAGCAGCCGGGACTTCGGTGGCTACACCTTC
-	TRBV3-1/TRBV3-2	TRBJ2-5	-	CASSPLTRQETQYF	TGTGCCAGCAGCCCTTTAACTAGACAAGAGACCCAGTACTTC
-	TRBV27	TRBJ1-1	TRBD1	CASSSLTGGEAFF	TGTGCCAGCAGTTCACTGACAGGGGGTGAAGCTTTCTTT
-	TRBV11-3	TRBJ2-1	TRBD1	CASSLMGQFYNEQFF	TGTGCCAGCAGCTTAATGGGACAGTTCTACAATGAGCAGTTCTTC
-	TRBV19	TRBJ2-1	TRBD1	CASRRDRYNEQFF	TGTGCCAGTAGAAGGGACAGGTACAATGAGCAGTTCTTC
-	TRBV2	TRBJ2-2	TRBD2	CASSEGIAGGPNGELFF	TGTGCCAGCAGTGAGGGAATAGCGGGGGGGCCCAACGGGGAGCTGTTTTTT
-	TRBV20-1	TRBJ2-7	TRBD1	CSASAGQGAYEQYF	TGCAGTGCTAGTGCGGGACAGGGGGCCTACGAGCAGTACTTC